The clone carrying this TCR beta chain was seen ten or more times. What it recognizes is unknown. This entry is derived from a study of identical twins. Germline CDR1 is LGHDT and CDR2 is YNNKEL (reference sequence). V was shortened by 8 bases and J by 6 bases, with 19 bases between the two germline ends. The CDR3 sequence is 14 residues long. The study, taken as a whole, reports: Analyses of zero insertions could, in part, be confounded by invariant MAIT and iNKT cells.

It was template switching that added a universal primer site, and there were unique molecular identifiers on the cDNA. TCRdb reprocessed the 5' RACE reads via MiXCR and lists one record per CDR3 protein. Of under 300,000 distinct CDR3 sequences in the sample, 6.5% were seen once. These data also formed part of another study, on T cells expressing NK-cell markers.

Sequenced: CD8+ T cells sorted from blood. This clonotype was obtained from a woman younger than 35 in good health. This chain connects TRBV3-1 to TRBJ1-1; a possible D gene is TRBD1 (6 bases). CDR3: CASGSGALGAEAFF. CDR3 sequence (DNA): TGTGCCAGCGGGTCGGGGGCCTTGGGGGCTGAAGCTTTCTTT.